Each of the 24 T cell receptor beta chains below was sequenced from the same sample in a study of monozygotic twins with inflammatory bowel disease (dated by TCRdb to between 2018 and 2021). Library preparation used 5' RACE. Sequenced on an Illumina HiSeq 2500. TCRdb reprocessed the reads; each CDR3 protein sequence makes one entry, and DNA is unavailable. The table kept for this sample lists approximately 400,000 distinct CDR3 sequences. The top ten clonotypes cover 2% to 3% of the sample. The source material was blood. Receptors originate from a human donor with ulcerative colitis or Crohn's disease, or a healthy co-twin of an affected twin (not recorded which).

The rearrangement uses TRBV29-1 and TRBJ2-3; TCRdb's D call, TRBD2, is unchecked because there is no DNA. CDR1 is SQVTM and CDR2 is ANQGSEA in the germline V gene. The CDR3 loop spans 16 amino acids. CDR3 sequence reads: CSVEDRYSGNTDTQYF.

J is TRBJ2-7 and V is TRBV4-3. This CDR3 comprises 14 residues. CDR1 and CDR2 from the germline V gene are LGHNA and YSLEER. The CDR3 loop reads CASSQERGSYEQYF.

V and J are TRBV29-1 and TRBJ1-2; TCRdb selects TRBD1, and the lack of DNA leaves this call unchecked. Germline CDR1 and CDR2: SQVTM and ANQGSEA. The CDR3 spans 14 residues. The CDR3 sequence is CSVDIRDSNYGYTF.

This sequence joins TRBV5-4 and TRBJ2-1; there is no DNA to check the TCRdb D call of TRBD1. This CDR3 comprises 16 residues. Germline loops: CDR1 SGHNT, CDR2 YYREEE (reference sequence). This chain's CDR3 is CASSLDRGDLYNEQFF.

The chain employs TRBV28 and TRBJ1-1. The CDR3 is 14 amino acids. Germline CDR1 and CDR2: MDHEN and SYDVKM. CDR3 residues: CASRPGLVDTEAFF.

The CDR3 protein is CATSRAGTGGDEQFF. This rearrangement joins TRBV15 to TRBJ2-1; the TCRdb call, TRBD1, lacks DNA for checking. The CDR3 runs 15 residues. The germline gives CDR1 LNHNV, CDR2 YYDKDF (reference sequence).

This rearrangement joins TRBV6-1 to TRBJ2-7; lacking DNA, the TRBD1 call made by TCRdb goes unchecked. Germline-derived CDR1 and CDR2 are MNHNS and SASEGT. The CDR3 has 17 residues. The CDR3 loop reads CASSGRDGGGSPYEQYF.

The V gene is TRBV10-2, the J gene TRBJ2-7; TCRdb calls TRBD2, which cannot be checked without DNA. The CDR3 has 15 residues. Germline loops: CDR1 WSHSY, CDR2 SAAADI. CDR3: CASSPTNSGVGEQYF.

V is TRBV6-2 or TRBV6-3 and J is TRBJ2-2; there is no DNA to check the TCRdb D call of TRBD2. The CDR3 is 17 residues long. Germline CDR1 reads MNHEY; CDR2 reads SVGEGT. Here the CDR3 reads CASSPLAGGRDTGELFF.

The J gene is TRBJ2-7, the V gene TRBV5-6; no DNA is available, so the TRBD2 call from TCRdb remains unchecked. The germline gives CDR1 SGHDT, CDR2 YYEEEE. The CDR3 is made up of 15 amino acids. CDR3: CASSARLAGSYEQNF. Supplemented by reference TRBV5-6 and TRBJ2-7, the full variable domain reads DAGVTQSPTHLIKTRGQQVTLRCSPKSGHDTVSWYQQALGQGPQFIFQYYEEEERQRGNFPDRFSGHQFPNYSSELNVNALLLGDSALYLCASSARLAGSYEQNFGPGTRLTVT.

This rearrangement joins TRBV6-5 to TRBJ2-7. Germline loops: CDR1 MNHEY, CDR2 SVGAGI. The CDR3 has 15 amino acids. This CDR3 is CASSYGSGSTYEQYF.

The chain carries TRBV24-1 and TRBJ2-3; TCRdb's assignment of TRBD1 cannot be checked, as there is no DNA. CDR3 size: 16 residues. Germline V lookup: CDR1 KGHDR, CDR2 SFDVKD. The CDR3 spells CATSDFGGPGGDTQYF.

The chain combines TRBV6-2 or TRBV6-3 with TRBJ2-7; TCRdb outputs TRBD1, but without DNA this stays unchecked. The CDR3 is 12 amino acids. The germline V gene encodes CDR1 MNHEY and CDR2 SVGEGT. CDR3 sequence: CASSSTDYEQYF.

The chain joins TRBV4-1 to TRBJ2-1; TCRdb lists TRBD1, though no DNA is available to test this call. The CDR3 runs 15 residues. Germline V gene data show CDR1 as MGHRA and CDR2 as YSYEKL. CDR3 region: CASSQMGVPYNEQFF.

The V and J genes are TRBV20-1 and TRBJ2-2; TCRdb gives TRBD2 as the D gene, but with no DNA this cannot be confirmed. Germline loops: CDR1 DFQATT, CDR2 SNEGSKA (reference sequence). This CDR3 contains 19 residues. The CDR3: CSARDRRLAGGLNTGELFF.

V and J are TRBV11-2 and TRBJ2-5; the TRBD1 assignment by TCRdb is unverifiable without DNA. Per the germline V gene, CDR1 is SGHAT and CDR2 is FQNNGV. The CDR3 runs to 14 residues. The CDR3 protein is CASSLLDRAETQYF.

The genes are TRBV7-9 and TRBJ2-2; with no DNA, the TCRdb D assignment of TRBD2 cannot be verified. CDR1 is SEHNR, CDR2 FQNEAQ, per germline (reference sequence). This CDR3 contains 14 residues. The CDR3 reads CASSLREGTGELFF.

This chain joins TRBV6-5 and TRBJ1-1; the D gene TCRdb calls, TRBD1, cannot be checked with no DNA. The CDR3 runs to 13 residues. CDR1 and CDR2 (germline): MNHEY, SVGAGI. CDR3 sequence: CASSSVPDTEAFF.

The chain is built from TRBV7-2 and TRBJ1-2. The CDR3 extends over 14 amino acids. The germline V gene has CDR1 SGHTA and CDR2 FQGNSA. The chain's CDR3 is CASSLSGSNYGYTF.

Here the CDR3 reads CSVAGSPNYGYTF. The chain employs TRBV29-1 and TRBJ1-2. The CDR3 covers 13 residues. Germline CDR1 and CDR2: SQVTM and ANQGSEA.

V is TRBV29-1 and J is TRBJ1-4. The CDR3 loop spans 14 amino acids. CDR1 and CDR2 from the germline V gene are SQVTM and ANQGSEA. Here the CDR3 reads CSVEDRQPYEKLFF. Full variable domain (remainder filled in from reference TRBV29-1 and TRBJ1-4): SAVISQKPSRDICQRGTSLTIQCQVDSQVTMMFWYRQQPGQSLTLIATANQGSEATYESGFVIDKFPISRPNLTFSTLTVSNMSPEDSSIYLCSVEDRQPYEKLFFGSGTQLSVL.

This sequence joins TRBV4-2 and TRBJ2-3; the TRBD2 assignment by TCRdb is unverifiable without DNA. This CDR3 contains 19 residues. Looked up from germline, CDR1 is LGHNA and CDR2 is YNFKEQ. CDR3 in amino acids: CASSNRTGGTGTSGHTQYF.

The chain joins TRBV20-1 to TRBJ1-2; checking the TCRdb D call of TRBD1 is not possible without DNA. The CDR3 loop spans 14 amino acids. Germline V CDR1 and CDR2: DFQATT, SNEGSKA (reference sequence). The CDR3 region is CMHQYLQGDYGYTF.

This rearrangement joins TRBV20-1 to TRBJ2-3; TCRdb picks TRBD1, but there is no DNA to check that call. The CDR3 covers 17 residues. Germline V gene data show CDR1 as DFQATT and CDR2 as SNEGSKA (reference sequence). CDR3 in amino acids: CSVSSGGGALPTDTQYF.